Each of the 30 T cell receptor beta chains below was sequenced from the same sample in a study of response to subunit inactivated influenza vaccine. TCRdb independently ran MiXCR on the RT-PCR reads; one entry per CDR3 protein. The sample shows 450,000 to 600,000 distinct CDR3 sequences, roughly 7.6% of them seen only once. The sequenced sample was PBMCs from blood, obtained 23 to 25 months after vaccination. These receptors were taken from a man aged 50 to 69 who received an inactivated influenza vaccine.

This sequence joins TRBV20-1 and TRBJ2-3, with D perhaps matching TRBD1 (6 bases). Germline V gene sequence: CDR1 DFQATT, CDR2 SNEGSKA (reference sequence). The CDR3 is made up of 16 amino acids. With 0 bases removed from V and 0 bases from J, the gap between germline ends came to 13 bases. The CDR3 region is CSARDQDRTSTDTQYF. The CDR3 DNA reads TGCAGTGCTAGAGATCAAGACAGGACTAGCACAGATACGCAGTATTTT.

This clonotype has at least ten counts. In DNA, the CDR3 is TGCAGCGTTGAAGATCGGCGCAGGGCTGACTATGGCTACACCTTC. Protein: CSVEDRRRADYGYTF. The gene calls are TRBV29-1 and TRBJ1-2; D perhaps matches TRBD1 (5 bases). CDR1 SQVTM and CDR2 ANQGSEA come from the germline V gene. Trimming took 0 bases from V and 3 from J, leaving 14 bases between them. The CDR3 is made up of 15 amino acids.

The J gene is TRBJ2-5, the V gene TRBV7-8; 8 nucleotides agree with TRBD1. Per germline, CDR1 SGHVS and CDR2 FQNEAQ. V shed 0 bases, J shed 5 bases, and the junction held 8 bases outside the gene matches. The CDR3 contains 16 residues. Here the CDR3 reads CASSLAFQGAGETQYF. The CDR3 DNA sequence: TGTGCCAGCAGCTTAGCGTTCCAGGGGGCAGGGGAGACCCAGTACTTC.

This chain uses TRBV20-1 with TRBJ2-1; no clear D gene. Trimming left V 1 base short and J 9 bases short, with 4 bases between. Germline-derived CDR1 and CDR2 are DFQATT and SNEGSKA (reference sequence). The CDR3 is 10 residues long. CDR3 bases: TGCAGTGCTAGAGCCGGTGAGCAGTTCTTC. This gives the protein CSARAGEQFF.

This clonotype was counted only a few times. The chain has TRBV14 and TRBJ1-2; D not certain. From germline, CDR1 is SGHDN and CDR2 FVKESK. CDR3 length: 13 residues. Trimming removed 1 base from V and 7 bases from J, with 10 bases in between. The CDR3 DNA reads TGTGCCAGCAGCCAAGTCCCGTTGGGTGGCTACACCTTC. Its protein is CASSQVPLGGYTF.

J is TRBJ2-1 and V is TRBV4-3; D unresolved. CDR3 length equals 17 residues. Trimming left V 0 bases short and J 2 bases short, with 14 bases between. Germline V gene lookup returns CDR1 LGHNA and CDR2 YSLEER. DNA of the CDR3: TGCGCCAGCAGCCAAGATTGGTACCAATCTACCTACAATGAGCAGTTCTTC. Protein sequence: CASSQDWYQSTYNEQFF.

The chain couples TRBV24-1 to TRBJ1-5, with a possible D match to TRBD1 (5 bases). Germline V gene data show CDR1 as KGHDR and CDR2 as SFDVKD. Trimming cost V 3 bases and J 5 bases, with 10 bases left between them. The CDR3 runs to 14 residues. CDR3 sequence (DNA): TGTGCCACCAGTGATCCAGGGCCACATCAGCCCCAGCATTTT. Protein sequence: CATSDPGPHQPQHF.

This clonotype was counted at least ten times. The genes are TRBV11-1 and TRBJ2-2; TRBD2 might be the D (6 bases). CDR1 and CDR2 from the germline V gene are SGHAT and FQDESV (reference sequence). Trimming shortened V by 7 bases and J by 5 bases, and 17 bases separated the two germline ends. CDR3 length: 15 residues. CDR3 protein: CASNTGTLGTGELFF. As DNA, the CDR3 is TGTGCCAGCAACACCGGGACTTTAGGTACCGGGGAGCTGTTTTTT.

This rearrangement joins TRBV6-2 or TRBV6-3 to TRBJ1-1, with TRBD1 as a possible D gene (5 bases). V lost 6 bases and J 0 bases, leaving 14 bases between the germline ends. CDR1 MNHEY and CDR2 SVGEGT come from the germline V gene. The CDR3 contains 15 residues. This CDR3 is CASSPGETMNTEAFF. CDR3 DNA: TGTGCCAGCAGCCCGGGGGAGACCATGAACACTGAAGCTTTCTTT.

The V call is TRBV27, the J call TRBJ2-1; D possibly corresponds to TRBD1 (5 bases). Germline V CDR1 and CDR2: MNHEY, SMNVEV (reference sequence). CDR3 length equals 14 residues. Trimming took 5 bases from V and 8 from J, leaving 16 bases between them. For the CDR3, the DNA is TGTGCCAGCAGTAGGCAGGGTGGAATCCATGAGCAGTTCTTC. It encodes CASSRQGGIHEQFF.

This clonotype has ten or more counts. This rearrangement joins TRBV6-2 or TRBV6-3 to TRBJ2-1; 11 positions match TRBD2. This CDR3 comprises 16 residues. With 2 bases clipped from V and 6 bases from J, the junction kept 6 bases outside the gene matches. From germline, CDR1 is MNHEY and CDR2 SVGEGT. CDR3: CASSYRASGGPNEQFF. In DNA, the CDR3 is TGTGCCAGCAGTTACAGAGCTAGCGGGGGGCCCAATGAGCAGTTCTTC.

This clonotype came up many times. The chain is built from TRBV6-1 and TRBJ2-3; D is ambiguous. CDR3 size: 13 residues. Trimming shortened V by 2 bases and J by 5 bases, and 8 bases separated the two germline ends. Germline V gene data show CDR1 as MNHNS and CDR2 as SASEGT. CDR3 residues: CASSEFRRDTQYF. The DNA for the CDR3 is TGTGCCAGCAGTGAATTTCGGAGAGATACGCAGTATTTT.

This clonotype was counted a few times. V is TRBV4-1 and J is TRBJ1-2; tentatively, D is TRBD1 (6 bases). Trimming left V 0 bases short and J 7 bases short, with 12 bases between. The CDR3 covers 14 residues. Germline-derived CDR1 and CDR2 are MGHRA and YSYEKL. This CDR3 reads CASSQEWGALGYTF. The CDR3, as DNA: TGCGCCAGCAGCCAAGAATGGGGGGCGCTTGGCTACACCTTC.

V usage is TRBV6-5 and J usage is TRBJ2-2; weak D call: TRBD1 (6 bases). Germline assignment: CDR1 MNHEY and CDR2 SVGAGI. The CDR3 loop spans 15 amino acids. Trimming stripped 3 bases from V and 1 base from J, with 9 bases between. CDR3 in DNA: TGTGCCAGCAGTTATCGAGGGGGGAACACCGGGGAGCTGTTTTTT. It codes for CASSYRGGNTGELFF.

Many counts were recorded for this clonotype. The chain uses TRBV5-1 and TRBJ1-2; tentative D call: TRBD1 (6 bases). This CDR3 contains 13 residues. V lost 5 bases, J lost 5 bases, and 13 bases lay in between. CDR1 and CDR2 (germline): SGHRS, YFSETQ. CDR3 loop: CASRVDSAYGYTF. DNA of the CDR3: TGCGCCAGCAGGGTGGACAGCGCTTATGGCTACACCTTC. Supplemented by reference TRBV5-1 and TRBJ1-2, the full variable domain reads KAGVTQTPRYLIKTRGQQVTLSCSPISGHRSVSWYQQTPGQGLQFLFEYFSETQRNKGNFPGRFSGRQFSNSRSEMNVSTLELGDSALYLCASRVDSAYGYTFGSGTRLTVV.

The chain joins TRBV19 to TRBJ2-2; maybe TRBD1 (5 bases). There are 14 residues in the CDR3. Germline V CDR1 and CDR2: LNHDA, SQIVND (reference sequence). Deletions cut 5 bases from V and 6 bases from J, with 13 bases between. In DNA form, the CDR3 reads TGTGCCAGTAGTCTGCGCAGGGTCCCCGGGGAGCTGTTTTTT. This sequence encodes CASSLRRVPGELFF.

This clonotype showed up many times. The chain is built from TRBV30 and TRBJ1-1, with a tentative D call TRBD1 (6 bases). CDR1 and CDR2 from the germline V gene are GTSNPN and SVGIG (reference sequence). The V gene lost 0 bases and the J gene lost 0 bases, with 17 bases spanning the gap. CDR3 length: 17 amino acids. The CDR3 region is CAWSVQRTASMNTEAFF. The CDR3 bases are TGTGCCTGGAGTGTGCAAAGGACAGCATCCATGAACACTGAAGCTTTCTTT.

This clonotype occurred a few times. The genes are TRBV29-1 and TRBJ2-2; D remains ambiguous. V was pared by 7 bases and J by 1 base, with 16 bases between. This CDR3 spans 15 amino acids. Germline lookup yields CDR1 SQVTM and CDR2 ANQGSEA. The CDR3 coding sequence is TGCAGCGCCCAAAGGGCAGGCTTGAACACCGGGGAGCTGTTTTTT. Protein product: CSAQRAGLNTGELFF.

This clonotype was recorded a few times. The gene calls are TRBV4-3 and TRBJ2-6; perhaps D is TRBD1 or TRBD2 (7 bases each). V shed 0 bases and J shed 1 base, with 16 bases lying between them. This CDR3 is 19 amino acids long. Germline CDR1 LGHNA, CDR2 YSLEER. CDR3 in DNA: TGCGCCAGCAGCCAAGAAAGTGGCGGGGGACAGTCTGGGGCCAACGTCCTGACTTTC. Translated, it gives CASSQESGGGQSGANVLTF.

At least ten counts were recorded for this clonotype. CDR3 DNA: TGTGCCAGCAGAAGGGACAGGTTGTCATACGAGCAGTACTTC. It is translated as CASRRDRLSYEQYF. This chain uses TRBV7-2 with TRBJ2-7; 8 positions match TRBD1. CDR1 is SGHTA and CDR2 is FQGNSA in the germline V gene. V lost 6 bases, J lost 4 bases, and 8 bases stayed unmatched. This CDR3 spans 14 amino acids.

This clonotype showed up just a few times. The V gene is TRBV10-3, the J gene TRBJ2-2; D possibly corresponds to TRBD1 (6 bases). Per germline, CDR1 ENHRY and CDR2 SYGVKD. The V end lost 6 bases, the J end lost 5 bases, and 22 bases lay between the germline ends. The CDR3 spans 17 residues. CDR3 region: CAIRGATGMGKTGELFF. The DNA for the CDR3 is TGTGCCATCAGGGGGGCAACAGGGATGGGTAAAACCGGGGAGCTGTTTTTT.

This clonotype was detected a few times. This chain joins TRBV5-1 and TRBJ2-7; perhaps TRBD2 as D (6 bases). V lost 5 bases and J 5 bases, leaving 8 bases between the germline ends. Germline V gene data show CDR1 as SGHRS and CDR2 as YFSETQ. This CDR3 spans 11 amino acids. The CDR3 DNA is TGCGCCAGCAGGCGGGACCACGAGCAGTACTTC. It encodes CASRRDHEQYF.

In its sample, this clonotype was seen a few times. The chain has TRBV15 and TRBJ2-2; no firm D call. Trimming removed 5 bases from V and 2 bases from J, with 18 bases in between. This CDR3 has 17 residues. CDR1 and CDR2 (germline): LNHNV, YYDKDF (reference sequence). The CDR3 bases are TGTGCCACCAGCGCAAGCGTCCCGACATTAAACACCGGGGAGCTGTTTTTT. This translates into CATSASVPTLNTGELFF.

The chain has TRBV4-3 and TRBJ2-1, with TRBD2 identical over 7 bases. The CDR3 is 17 residues long. V was pared by 0 bases and J by 4 bases, with 9 bases of the junction left unmatched. Per the germline V gene, CDR1 is LGHNA and CDR2 is YSLEER. The CDR3 DNA sequence: TGCGCCAGCAGCCAAGATCCCGGCGGGAGTGGGTACAATGAGCAGTTCTTC. It encodes CASSQDPGGSGYNEQFF.

The rearrangement uses TRBV4-2 and TRBJ1-6; the D is unclear. Deletions cut 1 base from V and 4 bases from J, with 17 bases between. The CDR3 sequence is 18 residues long. Germline CDR1 reads LGHNA; CDR2 reads YNFKEQ. CDR3 sequence: CASSQGSQHRGYNSPLHF. The CDR3 DNA sequence: TGTGCCAGCAGCCAAGGATCCCAGCATCGAGGATATAATTCACCCCTCCACTTT.

This clonotype occurred a few times. This chain connects TRBV29-1 to TRBJ2-1; D remains ambiguous. Trimming pared 4 bases from V and 0 bases from J, leaving 10 bases between. The CDR3 has 14 amino acids. Germline assignment: CDR1 SQVTM and CDR2 ANQGSEA. CDR3: CSVVKGYSYNEQFF. In DNA form, the CDR3 reads TGCAGCGTTGTTAAGGGATACTCCTACAATGAGCAGTTCTTC.

This clonotype was seen only a few times. The chain has TRBV11-3 and TRBJ2-1; 9 bases match TRBD2. CDR1 and CDR2 (germline): SGHNT, YENEEA. CDR3 length: 16 amino acids. J lost 2 bases, V lost 5 bases, and 7 bases had no gene match. CDR3 nucleotide sequence: TGTGCCAGCAGCCCCGGCGGCGGGAGGGCCTACAATGAGCAGTTCTTC. This translates into CASSPGGGRAYNEQFF.

This clonotype has a count of ten or more. The CDR3 protein is CASSAGQGINEQFF. CDR3 nucleotides: TGTGCCAGCAGTGCCGGACAGGGGATCAATGAGCAGTTCTTC. This sequence joins TRBV2 and TRBJ2-1; 9 nucleotides align to TRBD1. Trimming took 4 bases from V and 6 from J; bases not matched to a gene: 4. CDR1 and CDR2 from the germline V gene are SNHLY and FYNNEI. The CDR3 covers 14 residues.

The chain joins TRBV2 to TRBJ2-3; TRBD2 might be the D (6 bases). The CDR3 runs 15 residues. Trimming left V 6 bases short and J 8 bases short, with 21 bases between. In germline, CDR1 is SNHLY, CDR2 FYNNEI. CDR3: CASRPGLGVKGTQYF. The DNA for the CDR3 is TGTGCCAGCAGGCCGGGACTCGGTGTAAAGGGTACGCAGTATTTT.

The CDR3: CASSLDDPENSPLHF. In DNA, the CDR3 is TGCGCCAGCAGCTTAGACGACCCGGAGAATTCACCCCTCCACTTT. The chain uses TRBV5-1 and TRBJ1-6; no reliable D call. This CDR3 is built from 15 residues. Germline CDR1 and CDR2: SGHRS and YFSETQ. Trimming removed 2 bases at V and 7 bases at J, with 13 bases between.